What follows are 5 T cell receptor beta chains derived from one specimen sequenced in a study of blood T cell repertoires in COVID-19. Repertoires were generated with immunoSEQ multiplex PCR, while TCRdb's copy carries only in-frame clones and drops some. This repertoire shows 150,000 to 200,000 clones, about 85% found once; its top ten account for roughly 1.3%. Sequenced: peripheral blood. These receptors were obtained from a man in his 60s who had recovered from COVID-19.

J is TRBJ2-1 and V is TRBV18; weak D call: TRBD1 (6 bases). The germline V gene has CDR1 KGHSH and CDR2 LQKENI. The V and J ends lost 2 bases and 9 bases respectively, with 11 bases between them. The CDR3 totals 13 residues. CDR3 sequence: CASSPNREGEQFF. The CDR3 DNA reads TGTGCCAGCTCACCAAACAGGGAAGGTGAGCAGTTCTTC.

The chain joins TRBV6-4 to TRBJ1-5, with 7 positions matching TRBD1. Germline V gene lookup returns CDR1 MRHNA and CDR2 SNTAGT. With 5 bases clipped from V and 14 bases from J, the junction kept 12 bases outside the gene matches. CDR3 length: 13 amino acids. The CDR3 reads CASSTTGTAREHF. Here the CDR3 DNA reads TGTGCCAGCAGTACAACTGGGACAGCCCGGGAGCATTTT.

The chain carries TRBV7-9 and TRBJ1-4; 11 nucleotides match TRBD1. Germline CDR1 and CDR2: SEHNR and FQNEAQ (reference sequence). Losses at the gene ends were 1 base for V and 6 bases for J; bases not matched to a gene: 1. The CDR3 has 15 amino acids. CDR3 residues: CASSLVGQGDEKLFF. DNA for the CDR3: TGTGCCAGCAGCTTAGTGGGACAGGGGGATGAAAAACTGTTTTTT.

V is TRBV18 and J is TRBJ1-6; D gene unclear. Trimming shortened V by 8 bases and J by 3 bases, and 8 bases separated the two germline ends. CDR1 and CDR2 (germline): KGHSH, LQKENI. This CDR3 has 13 residues. CDR3 nucleotide sequence: TGTGCCAGCCTACAGAGCTATAATTCACCCCTCCACTTT. Its protein is CASLQSYNSPLHF.

CDR3 loop: CASSKSGRGSYNSPLHF. In DNA, the CDR3 is TGTGCCAGCTCTAAATCTGGTAGGGGCTCCTATAATTCACCCCTCCACTTT. The chain recombines TRBV25-1 with TRBJ1-6, with a weak D call TRBD1 (5 bases). The germline CDR1 and CDR2 sequences are MGHDK and SYGVNS. This CDR3 region has 17 residues. V lost 8 bases to trimming and J lost 0 bases, with 17 bases between them.